These 32 T cell receptor beta chains share one sample of origin, sequenced in a study of memory CD4+ T cells and cytomegalovirus serostatus. Single viable CD3+CD4+CD8-CD45RO+ cells were sorted as the memory CD4+ T cells. Some clones are missing from TCRdb's copy, which holds only in-frame ones; the method was immunoSEQ multiplex PCR. The sample holds about 67,000 clones, about 76% seen once. The source material was memory CD4+ T cells from blood. All receptors derive from an adult in good health and CMV-seropositive.

V usage is TRBV5-1 and J usage is TRBJ2-7, with D maybe TRBD2 (5 bases). Germline V gene sequence: CDR1 SGHRS, CDR2 YFSETQ. Trimming stripped 3 bases from V and 1 base from J, with 11 bases between. The CDR3 loop spans 14 amino acids. In DNA, the CDR3 is TGCGCCAGCAGCTCGAACGGGGTATCCTACGAGCAGTACTTC. Translated: CASSSNGVSYEQYF.

The chain combines TRBV4-1 with TRBJ2-5, with TRBD2 matching 8 bases. There are 16 residues in the CDR3. Germline trimming cut 6 bases from V and 5 bases from J; bases unmatched to any gene: 14. Germline CDR1 reads MGHRA; CDR2 reads YSYEKL. As DNA, the CDR3 is TGCGCCAGCAGGCCTTTGGGGACTAGGGTAGGGGAGACCCAGTACTTC. This sequence encodes CASRPLGTRVGETQYF.

The chain joins TRBV10-3 to TRBJ2-2, with a possible D match to TRBD2 (6 bases). Germline CDR1 ENHRY, CDR2 SYGVKD. CDR3 length equals 16 residues. The ends were cut back, 3 bases at V and 4 bases at J, with 15 bases in the middle. The chain's CDR3 is CAISEFGSMSTGELFF. In nucleotides, the CDR3 is TGTGCCATCAGTGAATTCGGGAGTATGAGCACCGGGGAGCTGTTTTTT.

The V gene is TRBV28, the J gene TRBJ2-7; TRBD1 matches 12 bases. CDR1 is MDHEN, CDR2 SYDVKM, per germline. V shed 7 bases and J 3 bases; nucleotides not matched to a gene: 7. The CDR3 spans 15 residues. CDR3 amino acids: CASIGTGGRGYEQYF. CDR3 sequence (DNA): TGTGCCAGCATTGGGACAGGGGGCCGAGGCTACGAGCAGTACTTC.

The genes are TRBV4-1 and TRBJ2-5, with a tentative D call TRBD1 (6 bases). The germline CDR1 and CDR2 sequences are MGHRA and YSYEKL. This CDR3 contains 15 residues. V was pared by 0 bases and J by 4 bases, with 12 bases between. CDR3 loop: CASSQDRGFGETQYF. The CDR3 nucleotides are TGCGCCAGCAGCCAAGACAGGGGTTTCGGAGAGACCCAGTACTTC.

The chain carries TRBV19 and TRBJ1-2; D gene uncertain. V lost 3 bases and J 2 bases, leaving 10 bases between the germline ends. The length of the CDR3 is 14 residues. Germline CDR1 LNHDA, CDR2 SQIVND (reference sequence). The CDR3 protein is CASSMGRNNYGYTF. CDR3 in DNA: TGTGCCAGTAGTATGGGCAGAAACAACTATGGCTACACCTTC.

The gene calls are TRBV7-2 and TRBJ2-3; D tentatively fits TRBD1 or TRBD2 (5 bases each). This CDR3 is 16 amino acids long. The V and J ends lost 6 bases and 4 bases respectively, with 20 bases between them. CDR1 SGHTA and CDR2 FQGNSA come from the germline V gene. Here the CDR3 reads CASSKEGGIRADTQYF. The CDR3 DNA reads as TGTGCCAGCAGTAAAGAGGGTGGGATCAGGGCAGATACGCAGTATTTT. The complete variable domain, with remaining parts taken from reference TRBV7-2 and TRBJ2-3, reads GAGVSQSPSNKVTEKGKDVELRCDPISGHTALYWYRQSLGQGLEFLIYFQGNSAPDKSGLPSDRFSAERTGGSVSTLTIQRTQQEDSAVYLCASSKEGGIRADTQYFGPGTRLTVL.

The chain employs TRBV27 and TRBJ2-3; D is undetermined. The CDR3 consists of 17 residues. Trimming cost V 4 bases and J 0 bases, with 17 bases left between them. Germline CDR1 and CDR2: MNHEY and SMNVEV (reference sequence). This CDR3 is CASSSSPVPLSTDTQYF. Here the CDR3 DNA reads TGTGCCAGCAGTTCCTCCCCTGTGCCACTTAGCACAGATACGCAGTATTTT.

The J gene is TRBJ2-2, the V gene TRBV5-5; TRBD1 agrees at 11 bases. The CDR3 runs 16 residues. Germline V gene data show CDR1 as SGHKS and CDR2 as YYEKEE (reference sequence). Trimming at V came to 2 bases and at J to 5 bases, leaving 5 bases not matched to a gene. In DNA form, the CDR3 reads TGTGCCAGCAGCTTTCTAGGGACAGGGGGTACCGGGGAGCTGTTTTTT. Translation gives CASSFLGTGGTGELFF.

This sequence joins TRBV5-4 and TRBJ2-2; 14 bases line up with TRBD2. The germline V gene has CDR1 SGHNT and CDR2 YYREEE (reference sequence). V gave up 0 bases and J gave up 4 bases; unmatched junction bases: 2. The CDR3 contains 17 residues. The CDR3 region is CASSLEGLAGGTGELFF. CDR3 nucleotide sequence: TGTGCCAGCAGCTTGGAAGGACTAGCGGGAGGCACCGGGGAGCTGTTTTTT.

This chain uses TRBV5-6 with TRBJ1-4; D is unresolved. V lost 10 bases and J lost 7, with 11 bases in between. The CDR3 sequence is 11 residues long. Germline V CDR1 and CDR2: SGHDT, YYEEEE. The CDR3 sequence: CAPVNSEKLFF. DNA for the CDR3: TGTGCCCCGGTAAATAGTGAAAAACTGTTTTTT.

V is TRBV5-8 and J is TRBJ1-2; a possible D gene is TRBD1 (6 bases). Trimming stripped 4 bases from V and 4 bases from J, with 26 bases between. Per germline, CDR1 SGHTS and CDR2 YDEGEE. This CDR3 has 18 residues. As DNA, the CDR3 is TGTGCCAGCAGCCGCTGGTCGGGGGGCCGGGGACGGGGCTATGGCTACACCTTC. Translation: CASSRWSGGRGRGYGYTF.

This sequence joins TRBV7-2 and TRBJ2-7; D remains unclear. The V end lost 3 bases, the J end lost 2 bases, and 14 bases lay between the germline ends. Germline V gene data show CDR1 as SGHTA and CDR2 as FQGNSA. The CDR3 is made up of 15 amino acids. CDR3 sequence reads: CASSFLPDFPYEQYF. DNA for the CDR3: TGTGCCAGCAGCTTTCTTCCAGACTTCCCCTACGAGCAGTACTTC.

The chain combines TRBV28 with TRBJ2-2; 7 bases are a match to TRBD1. The length of the CDR3 is 14 residues. The germline V gene has CDR1 MDHEN and CDR2 SYDVKM. J lost 9 bases, V lost 3 bases, and 7 bases had no gene match. For the CDR3, the DNA is TGTGCCAGCAGTTTCGGGACAGTAGAACGGGAGCTGTTTTTT. Residues: CASSFGTVERELFF.

The V gene is TRBV28, the J gene TRBJ1-2; no reliable D call. Germline CDR1 is MDHEN and CDR2 is SYDVKM. V was trimmed by 4 bases and J by 3 bases, leaving 12 bases between them. The CDR3 spans 14 residues. The CDR3 DNA sequence: TGTGCCAGCAGTTCCCAGCGGGCGGACTATGGCTACACCTTC. Its protein is CASSSQRADYGYTF.

The chain carries TRBV2 and TRBJ1-1, with 8 bases identical to TRBD1. CDR3 length equals 15 residues. Germline CDR1 and CDR2: SNHLY and FYNNEI. The ends lost 8 bases at V and 1 base at J; junction bases unmatched: 9. Here the CDR3 DNA reads TGTGCCAGCCGCTACAGGGGGACACAGAACACTGAAGCTTTCTTT. This translates into CASRYRGTQNTEAFF.

The chain couples TRBV7-2 to TRBJ2-2; 8 bases are shared with TRBD1. The V gene end was trimmed by 4 bases and the J gene end by 1 base; junction bases not matched to a gene: 5. CDR1 and CDR2 (germline): SGHTA, FQGNSA. CDR3 length: 16 residues. The CDR3 loop is CASSSQGAKNTGELFF. The CDR3 nucleotides read TGTGCCAGCAGCTCCCAGGGGGCAAAGAACACCGGGGAGCTGTTTTTT.

V is TRBV5-1 and J is TRBJ1-1, with unresolved D. The CDR3 loop spans 18 amino acids. The V gene lost 3 bases and the J gene lost 0 bases, with 21 bases spanning the gap. Germline V gene sequence: CDR1 SGHRS, CDR2 YFSETQ. DNA for the CDR3: TGCGCCAGCAGCTACAAGATGAGAGAGGCACTCATGAACACTGAAGCTTTCTTT. It encodes CASSYKMREALMNTEAFF.

The rearrangement joins TRBV4-3 to TRBJ1-1; D unclear. The CDR3 has 16 residues. The germline V gene encodes CDR1 LGHNA and CDR2 YSLEER. V was clipped by 3 bases and J by 0 bases, with 14 bases between them. The CDR3 nucleotides read TGCGCCAGCAGCCAGCAGGCAGATCGGTTGAACACTGAAGCTTTCTTT. Protein sequence: CASSQQADRLNTEAFF.

The chain couples TRBV27 to TRBJ2-1; TRBD2 is a possible D gene (5 bases). The CDR3 consists of 16 residues. Trimming removed 8 bases at V and 5 bases at J, with 22 bases between. Germline CDR1 and CDR2: MNHEY and SMNVEV (reference sequence). CDR3 sequence reads: CASLHAAGVGNNEQFF. CDR3 nucleotide sequence: TGTGCCAGCCTCCATGCCGCTGGGGTCGGGAACAATGAGCAGTTCTTC.

This sequence joins TRBV29-1 and TRBJ2-7; 9 bases map to TRBD1. The CDR3 contains 13 residues. V gave up 8 bases and J gave up 2 bases; unmatched junction bases: 7. Per germline, CDR1 SQVTM and CDR2 ANQGSEA. This CDR3 is CSFAGTGTYEQYF. As DNA, the CDR3 is TGCAGCTTCGCGGGGACAGGGACCTACGAGCAGTACTTC.

This clone showed up just a few times. This chain connects TRBV28 to TRBJ1-5; D gene unclear. Germline V CDR1 and CDR2: MDHEN, SYDVKM. CDR3 size: 14 residues. Trimming took off 3 bases at V and 6 bases at J, with 12 bases between the two ends. CDR3 sequence reads: CASSFVGNVQPQHF. CDR3 nucleotides: TGTGCCAGCAGTTTTGTGGGGAACGTTCAGCCCCAGCATTTT.

The genes are TRBV30 and TRBJ1-5, with 8 bases aligning to TRBD1. With 4 bases clipped from V and 3 bases from J, the junction kept 11 bases outside the gene matches. CDR1 and CDR2 (germline): GTSNPN, SVGIG (reference sequence). The CDR3 loop spans 16 amino acids. CDR3 sequence: CAWKPKDRVLNQPQHF. The CDR3 DNA sequence: TGTGCCTGGAAACCCAAGGACAGGGTCCTCAATCAGCCCCAGCATTTT.

The chain has TRBV28 and TRBJ1-3; 9 bases are shared with TRBD1. CDR1 is MDHEN and CDR2 is SYDVKM in the germline V gene. V shed 10 bases, J shed 0 bases, and the junction held 7 bases outside the gene matches. The CDR3 has 15 residues. The CDR3 DNA sequence: TGTGCCACCGTGGACAGGGGCGGCTCTGGAAACACCATATATTTT. Translating it yields CATVDRGGSGNTIYF.

V and J are TRBV4-2 and TRBJ1-3, with 7 bases fitting TRBD1. Germline V gene lookup returns CDR1 LGHNA and CDR2 YNFKEQ. Trimming at V came to 1 base and at J to 2 bases, leaving 8 bases not matched to a gene. CDR3 length equals 17 residues. CDR3 nucleotides: TGTGCCAGCAGCCAAGGAAGTGGACAGGCCACTGGAAACACCATATATTTT. This translates into CASSQGSGQATGNTIYF.

The chain combines TRBV7-9 with TRBJ2-3; a weak D match, TRBD2 (7 bases). Trimming left V 3 bases short and J 4 bases short, with 14 bases between. Germline-derived CDR1 and CDR2 are SEHNR and FQNEAQ (reference sequence). The CDR3 contains 15 residues. The CDR3 here is CASSFGGQLADTQYF. The CDR3 region has the DNA TGTGCCAGCAGCTTCGGGGGGCAGTTAGCAGATACGCAGTATTTT.

The J gene is TRBJ2-3, the V gene TRBV30, with 7 bases lining up with TRBD2. CDR1 is GTSNPN, CDR2 SVGIG, per germline (reference sequence). The CDR3 extends over 15 amino acids. The ends lost 7 bases at V and 5 bases at J; junction bases unmatched: 15. CDR3 DNA: TGTGCCTCCACATCGAGGTCGTTAGCGGGAGATACGCAGTATTTT. Translation: CASTSRSLAGDTQYF.

The V gene is TRBV7-9, the J gene TRBJ2-3; TRBD2 matches 13 bases. Trimming took 3 bases from V and 4 from J; bases not matched to a gene: 4. Per the germline V gene, CDR1 is SEHNR and CDR2 is FQNEAQ (reference sequence). CDR3 length equals 16 residues. As DNA, the CDR3 is TGTGCCAGCAGCTTGATACTAGCGGGGGGGGCAGATACGCAGTATTTT. Its protein product is CASSLILAGGADTQYF.

The chain combines TRBV7-2 with TRBJ2-1; TRBD1 matches at 8 bases. CDR3 length equals 15 residues. The trim removed 4 bases at V and 1 base at J, leaving 3 bases unmatched. Germline values: CDR1 SGHTA, CDR2 FQGNSA. The chain's CDR3 is CASSSDRASYNEQFF. CDR3 nucleotide sequence: TGTGCCAGCAGCTCGGACAGGGCGTCCTACAATGAGCAGTTCTTC.

V and J are TRBV7-9 and TRBJ2-1; 9 bases are shared with TRBD2. This CDR3 spans 15 amino acids. Germline assignment: CDR1 SEHNR and CDR2 FQNEAQ (reference sequence). The V and J ends lost 4 bases and 4 bases, in that order; junction bases with no gene match: 5. The CDR3, as DNA: TGTGCCAGCAGCTCGCGGACTAGCGCATACAATGAGCAGTTCTTC. Encoded protein: CASSSRTSAYNEQFF.

The gene calls are TRBV28 and TRBJ2-7, with D perhaps assigned TRBD1 or TRBD2 (5 bases each). Germline V gene lookup returns CDR1 MDHEN and CDR2 SYDVKM. The CDR3 loop spans 12 amino acids. V lost 7 bases to trimming and J lost 2 bases, with 9 bases between them. CDR3 nucleotide sequence: TGTGCCAGCACCCAGGGAGCCTACGAGCAGTACTTC. Its protein product is CASTQGAYEQYF.

The J gene is TRBJ2-5, the V gene TRBV4-1; 15 nucleotides align to TRBD2. The CDR3 sequence is 18 residues long. Per germline, CDR1 MGHRA and CDR2 YSYEKL. V was clipped by 0 bases and J by 0 bases; unmatched bases: 2. The CDR3 is CASSQDGTSGGYQETQYF. Written as DNA, the CDR3 is TGCGCCAGCAGCCAAGATGGGACTAGCGGGGGGTACCAAGAGACCCAGTACTTC.